The 24 T cell receptor beta chains in this list originate from one sample, sequenced in a study of T cell responses to AZD1222 COVID-19 vaccine. Only in-frame clones appear in the TCRdb table, and some are missing; sequencing was by immunoSEQ multiplex PCR. The sample comprises roughly 53,000 clones, 70% to 85% of which are singletons, and more than 20% rests with the top ten. Sequencing used peripheral blood, obtained on day 0 of AZD1222 vaccination. Receptor source: an adult in good health.

The J gene is TRBJ1-4, the V gene TRBV11-2; 9 nucleotides line up with TRBD1. V dropped 1 base and J dropped 6; count of bases not matched to a gene: 3. The germline gives CDR1 SGHAT, CDR2 FQNNGV. The CDR3 runs 15 residues. Here the CDR3 reads CASSLGDRVYEKLFF. CDR3 bases: TGTGCCAGCAGCTTAGGGGACAGGGTTTATGAAAAACTGTTTTTT.

This clone appeared a few times. This rearrangement joins TRBV5-1 to TRBJ2-7, with D possibly TRBD1 on 6 matching bases. This CDR3 comprises 15 residues. Germline assignment: CDR1 SGHRS and CDR2 YFSETQ. V lost 2 bases and J lost 6, with 18 bases in between. The CDR3 here is CASSFIFGTTGEQYF. Written as DNA, the CDR3 is TGCGCCAGCAGCTTCATATTCGGGACAACTGGCGAGCAGTACTTC.

The chain has TRBV7-2 and TRBJ2-1; no reliable D call. V lost 10 bases and J lost 12, with 10 bases in between. The CDR3 totals 9 residues. The germline V gene has CDR1 SGHTA and CDR2 FQGNSA. CDR3 in DNA: TGTGCCAACACAAGGCGGCAGTTCTTC. This translates into CANTRRQFF.

This sequence joins TRBV5-5 and TRBJ1-1, with D unclear. Trimming shortened V by 4 bases and J by 3 bases, and 13 bases separated the two germline ends. The CDR3 is made up of 14 amino acids. Per germline, CDR1 SGHKS and CDR2 YYEKEE (reference sequence). The CDR3 here is CASSLTLRYTEAFF. The DNA of the CDR3 is TGTGCCAGCAGCCTCACCCTTCGGTACACTGAAGCTTTCTTT.

This chain connects TRBV5-1 to TRBJ1-1, with TRBD1 matching over 7 bases. The CDR3 runs to 14 residues. Germline V gene sequence: CDR1 SGHRS, CDR2 YFSETQ. V dropped 3 bases and J dropped 3; count of bases not matched to a gene: 5. CDR3 nucleotide sequence: TGCGCCAGCAGCTCACAGGGGCAGGACACTGAAGCTTTCTTT. It yields the protein CASSSQGQDTEAFF. Drawing the rest from reference TRBV5-1 and TRBJ1-1, the complete variable domain is KAGVTQTPRYLIKTRGQQVTLSCSPISGHRSVSWYQQTPGQGLQFLFEYFSETQRNKGNFPGRFSGRQFSNSRSEMNVSTLELGDSALYLCASSSQGQDTEAFFGQGTRLTVV.

The chain links TRBV14 to TRBJ1-6; TRBD1 is a possible D gene (5 bases). The CDR3 is 13 residues long. Trimming removed 5 bases from V and 14 bases from J, with 16 bases in between. Per germline, CDR1 SGHDN and CDR2 FVKESK. The CDR3 region has the DNA TGTGCCAGCAGCGCAGGGATAGAGGAAGCCCTCCACTTT. Protein product: CASSAGIEEALHF.

The genes are TRBV7-2 and TRBJ2-2; TRBD2 agrees at 14 bases. The germline gives CDR1 SGHTA, CDR2 FQGNSA. The CDR3 extends over 19 amino acids. V shed 5 bases and J 5 bases; nucleotides not matched to a gene: 13. As DNA, the CDR3 is TGTGCCAGCAGCCCTCGGCGGACTAGCGGGAGGTTGAGTACCGGGGAGCTGTTTTTT. This translates into CASSPRRTSGRLSTGELFF.

The gene calls are TRBV9 and TRBJ1-1, with D perhaps TRBD1 (5 bases). V was shortened by 0 bases and J by 5 bases, with 11 bases between the two germline ends. The CDR3 contains 14 residues. The germline CDR1 and CDR2 sequences are SGDLS and YYNGEE. CDR3 in amino acids: CASSVGDLGTEAFF. The CDR3 DNA reads as TGTGCCAGCAGCGTAGGGGACTTGGGGACTGAAGCTTTCTTT.

The chain recombines TRBV29-1 with TRBJ2-7; 13 bases match TRBD2. V was pared by 7 bases and J by 0 bases, with 9 bases of the junction left unmatched. Germline-derived CDR1 and CDR2 are SQVTM and ANQGSEA. The CDR3 is 16 residues long. As DNA, the CDR3 is TGCAGCGCCTGGACTAGCGGGAGAGGCCCCTCCTACGAGCAGTACTTC. It is translated as CSAWTSGRGPSYEQYF.

The J gene is TRBJ2-7, the V gene TRBV5-4; 8 positions match TRBD2. Germline V gene lookup returns CDR1 SGHNT and CDR2 YYREEE (reference sequence). Trimming took 4 bases from V and 0 from J; bases not matched to a gene: 9. This CDR3 spans 16 amino acids. The CDR3 reads CASSPGRGDGSYEQYF. CDR3 nucleotide sequence: TGTGCCAGCAGCCCCGGGAGGGGGGACGGCTCCTACGAGCAGTACTTC.

This chain connects TRBV7-9 to TRBJ2-1; 8 positions match TRBD2. With 5 bases clipped from V and 8 bases from J, the junction kept 8 bases outside the gene matches. The CDR3 is 14 residues long. Germline CDR1 is SEHNR and CDR2 is FQNEAQ (reference sequence). CDR3 protein: CASSRKGLVYEQFF. CDR3 coding DNA: TGTGCCAGCAGCAGAAAGGGACTAGTCTATGAGCAGTTCTTC.

The chain uses TRBV6-5 and TRBJ1-3, with 7 bases that match TRBD1. The CDR3 is 15 amino acids. Trimming removed 3 bases from V and 5 bases from J; junction bases left unmatched: 7. The V gene's germline CDR1 is MNHEY and CDR2 SVGAGI. The CDR3: CASSYDRERRNTIYF. CDR3 in DNA: TGTGCCAGCAGTTATGACAGGGAGCGCAGAAACACCATATATTTT.

The chain joins TRBV29-1 to TRBJ2-5, with 9 bases lining up with TRBD2. Germline V CDR1 and CDR2: SQVTM, ANQGSEA. The CDR3 length is 14 residues. The V and J ends lost 2 bases and 1 base, in that order; junction bases with no gene match: 2. The CDR3 reads CSVELAGRQETQYF. The CDR3 nucleotides are TGCAGCGTTGAACTAGCGGGACGCCAAGAGACCCAGTACTTC.

The rearrangement uses TRBV7-9 and TRBJ1-1; 8 bases are shared with TRBD1. Germline V lookup: CDR1 SEHNR, CDR2 FQNEAQ (reference sequence). The J segment lost 1 base and the V segment lost 5 bases, leaving 6 bases of the junction unmatched. CDR3 size: 15 residues. For the CDR3, the DNA is TGTGCCAGCAGCCTAAGACAGGGGTGGAACACTGAAGCTTTCTTT. Protein product: CASSLRQGWNTEAFF.

This chain links TRBV5-1 with TRBJ1-6; D is ambiguous. V lost 4 bases and J lost 12, with 11 bases in between. Germline lookup yields CDR1 SGHRS and CDR2 YFSETQ. The CDR3 covers 12 residues. In nucleotides, the CDR3 is TGCGCCAGCAGCAGCGAGGCTGGACCCCTCCACTTT. This gives the protein CASSSEAGPLHF.

The chain carries TRBV5-4 and TRBJ1-1; D ambiguous. V lost 3 bases to trimming and J lost 4 bases, with 10 bases between them. CDR3 length: 13 amino acids. Germline V lookup: CDR1 SGHNT, CDR2 YYREEE (reference sequence). Written as DNA, the CDR3 is TGTGCCAGCAGCTGGGATAGAGGCACTGAAGCTTTCTTT. This gives the protein CASSWDRGTEAFF. The full variable domain, in which reference TRBV5-4 and TRBJ1-1 provide the parts outside the CDR3, is ETGVTQSPTHLIKTRGQQVTLRCSSQSGHNTVSWYQQALGQGPQFIFQYYREEENGRGNFPPRFSGLQFPNYSSELNVNALELDDSALYLCASSWDRGTEAFFGQGTRLTVV.

V is TRBV18 and J is TRBJ2-3; 8 bases line up with TRBD2. This CDR3 has 15 amino acids. Trimming at V came to 3 bases and at J to 1 base, leaving 3 bases not matched to a gene. Germline CDR1 reads KGHSH; CDR2 reads LQKENI. The CDR3 region has the DNA TGTGCCAGCTCACCGGCGACTAGCGGCACAGATACGCAGTATTTT. The encoded protein is CASSPATSGTDTQYF.

The chain links TRBV7-9 to TRBJ2-1; D may be TRBD2 (5 bases). Germline CDR1 and CDR2: SEHNR and FQNEAQ (reference sequence). The V and J ends lost 8 bases and 7 bases respectively, with 15 bases between them. This CDR3 comprises 13 residues. The chain's CDR3 is CASERVEGNEQFF. The CDR3 DNA is TGTGCCAGCGAAAGGGTAGAGGGTAATGAGCAGTTCTTC.

The chain links TRBV29-1 to TRBJ2-2; TRBD2 is a possible D gene (5 bases). The CDR3 sequence is 16 residues long. Trimming removed 2 bases from V and 4 bases from J, with 17 bases in between. Germline assignment: CDR1 SQVTM and CDR2 ANQGSEA. The CDR3 bases are TGCAGCGTTGAACGAGGAGGTAACGGTGGCACCGGGGAGCTGTTTTTT. Its translation: CSVERGGNGGTGELFF.

V is TRBV5-1 and J is TRBJ1-3; D perhaps matches TRBD1 (5 bases). Trimming shortened V by 4 bases and J by 4 bases, and 15 bases separated the two germline ends. CDR3 length: 15 amino acids. The V gene's germline CDR1 is SGHRS and CDR2 YFSETQ. In nucleotides, the CDR3 is TGCGCCAGCAGCCAAGAGGGGCAGGAGGGAAACACCATATATTTT. Amino acid sequence: CASSQEGQEGNTIYF.

The chain uses TRBV19 and TRBJ2-5; TRBD1 matches at 10 bases. CDR1 is LNHDA, CDR2 SQIVND, per germline (reference sequence). Losses at the gene ends were 6 bases for V and 2 bases for J; bases not matched to a gene: 6. The CDR3 consists of 15 residues. The CDR3 region has the DNA TGTGCCAGTAGAGCCGGGACAGGGGCTCAAGAGACCCAGTACTTC. It codes for CASRAGTGAQETQYF.

This chain joins TRBV6-5 and TRBJ1-6; D remains ambiguous. The CDR3 is 14 amino acids. Germline CDR1 MNHEY, CDR2 SVGAGI. V was trimmed by 1 base and J by 7 bases, leaving 8 bases between them. CDR3 DNA: TGTGCCAGCAGTTACTTGACGTCCAATTCACCCCTCCACTTT. Its translation is CASSYLTSNSPLHF.

This sequence joins TRBV19 and TRBJ2-3; 10 nucleotides align to TRBD2. With 3 bases clipped from V and 2 bases from J, the junction kept 5 bases outside the gene matches. The CDR3 sequence is 16 residues long. Germline values: CDR1 LNHDA, CDR2 SQIVND (reference sequence). This CDR3 reads CASSIWTSGFTDTQYF. CDR3 DNA: TGTGCCAGTAGTATCTGGACTAGCGGATTCACAGATACGCAGTATTTT.

The rearrangement joins TRBV5-1 to TRBJ1-2; D is uncertain. Germline lookup yields CDR1 SGHRS and CDR2 YFSETQ. This CDR3 is 15 amino acids long. V dropped 0 bases and J dropped 5 bases, with 14 bases sitting between them. The CDR3 bases are TGCGCCAGCAGCTTGGACGAGGGTCTTAGATATGGCTACACCTTC. Translated: CASSLDEGLRYGYTF.